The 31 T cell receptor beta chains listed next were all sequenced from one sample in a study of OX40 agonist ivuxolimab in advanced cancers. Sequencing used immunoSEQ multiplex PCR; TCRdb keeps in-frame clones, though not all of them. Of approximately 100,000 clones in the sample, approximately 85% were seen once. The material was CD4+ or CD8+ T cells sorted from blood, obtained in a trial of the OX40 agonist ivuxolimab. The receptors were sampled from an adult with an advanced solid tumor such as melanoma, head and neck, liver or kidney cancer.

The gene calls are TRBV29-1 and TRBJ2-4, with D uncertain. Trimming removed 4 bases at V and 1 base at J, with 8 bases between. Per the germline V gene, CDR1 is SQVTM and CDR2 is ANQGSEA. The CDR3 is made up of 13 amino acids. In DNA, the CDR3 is TGCAGCGTTGTTAGTGGGGCCAAAAACATTCAGTACTTC. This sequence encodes CSVVSGAKNIQYF. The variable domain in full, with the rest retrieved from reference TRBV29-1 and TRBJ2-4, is SAVISQKPSRDICQRGTSLTIQCQVDSQVTMMFWYRQQPGQSLTLIATANQGSEATYESGFVIDKFPISRPNLTFSTLTVSNMSPEDSSIYLCSVVSGAKNIQYFGAGTRLSVL.

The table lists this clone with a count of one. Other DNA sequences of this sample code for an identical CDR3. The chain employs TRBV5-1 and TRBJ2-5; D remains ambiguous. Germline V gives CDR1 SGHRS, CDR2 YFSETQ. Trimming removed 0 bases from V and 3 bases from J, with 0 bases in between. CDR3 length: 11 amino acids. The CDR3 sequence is CASSLEETQYF. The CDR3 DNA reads TGCGCCAGCAGCTTGGAAGAGACCCAGTACTTC.

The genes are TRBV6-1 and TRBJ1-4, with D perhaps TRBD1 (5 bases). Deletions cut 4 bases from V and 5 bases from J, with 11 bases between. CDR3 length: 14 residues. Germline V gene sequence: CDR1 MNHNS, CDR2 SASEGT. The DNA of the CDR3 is TGTGCCAGCAGTGGGGGGAGGGCGAATGAAAAACTGTTTTTT. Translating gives CASSGGRANEKLFF.

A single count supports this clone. The chain's CDR3 is CASSYRGARVQPQHF. Written as DNA, the CDR3 is TGTGCCAGCAGTTACCGAGGGGCAAGGGTCCAGCCCCAGCATTTT. V gene TRBV6-5 combines with J gene TRBJ1-5; D might be TRBD1 (5 bases). V was clipped by 2 bases and J by 7 bases, with 15 bases between them. In germline, CDR1 is MNHEY, CDR2 SVGAGI. CDR3 length: 15 residues.

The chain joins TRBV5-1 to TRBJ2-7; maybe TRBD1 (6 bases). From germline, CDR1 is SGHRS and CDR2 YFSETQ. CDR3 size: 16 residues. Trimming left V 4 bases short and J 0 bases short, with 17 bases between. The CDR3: CASSGGDSVSSYEQYF. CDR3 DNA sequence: TGCGCCAGCAGCGGGGGCGACTCGGTAAGCTCCTACGAGCAGTACTTC.

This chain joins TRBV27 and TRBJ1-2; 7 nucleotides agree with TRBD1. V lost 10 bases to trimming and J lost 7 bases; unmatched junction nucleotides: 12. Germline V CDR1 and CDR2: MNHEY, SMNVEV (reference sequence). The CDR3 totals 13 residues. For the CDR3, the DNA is TGTGCCACCAAAACGCAGGGGGTTGGTGGCTACACCTTC. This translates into CATKTQGVGGYTF.

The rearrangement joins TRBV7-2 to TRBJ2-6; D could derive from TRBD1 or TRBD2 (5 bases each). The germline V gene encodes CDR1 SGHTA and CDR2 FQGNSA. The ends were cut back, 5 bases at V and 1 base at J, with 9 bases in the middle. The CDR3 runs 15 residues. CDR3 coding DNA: TGTGCCAGCAGCAATGGGGGATCTGGGGCCAACGTCCTGACTTTC. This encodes CASSNGGSGANVLTF.

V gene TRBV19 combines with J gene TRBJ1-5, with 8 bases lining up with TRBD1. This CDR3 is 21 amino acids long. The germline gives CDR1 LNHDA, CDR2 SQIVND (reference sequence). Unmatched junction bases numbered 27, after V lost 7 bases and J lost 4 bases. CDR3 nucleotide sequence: TGTGCCAGTACCAAACCCGACCCCCAGGGGGCATTCCCCCTTGGGAATCAGCCCCAGCATTTT. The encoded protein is CASTKPDPQGAFPLGNQPQHF.

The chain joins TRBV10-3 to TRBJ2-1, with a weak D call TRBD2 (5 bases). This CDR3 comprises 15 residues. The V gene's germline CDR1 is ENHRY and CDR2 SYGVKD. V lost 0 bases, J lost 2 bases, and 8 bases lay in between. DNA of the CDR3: TGTGCCATCAGTGAGTCGATCGGGACCTACAATGAGCAGTTCTTC. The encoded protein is CAISESIGTYNEQFF.

CDR3 nucleotide sequence: TGTGCCAGCAGTTTTCGTTCGGGCGCAGGGAATGAGCAGTTCTTC. The encoded protein is CASSFRSGAGNEQFF. This chain connects TRBV28 to TRBJ2-1; a possible D gene is TRBD1 (5 bases). The ends were cut back, 3 bases at V and 7 bases at J, with 16 bases in the middle. CDR1 is MDHEN and CDR2 is SYDVKM in the germline V gene. The CDR3 extends over 15 amino acids.

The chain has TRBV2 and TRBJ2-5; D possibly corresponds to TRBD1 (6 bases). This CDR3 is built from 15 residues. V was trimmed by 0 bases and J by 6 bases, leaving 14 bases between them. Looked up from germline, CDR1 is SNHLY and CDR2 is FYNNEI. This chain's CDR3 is CASSEARFTGKTQYF. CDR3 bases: TGTGCCAGCAGTGAAGCGAGATTTACAGGGAAGACCCAGTACTTC.

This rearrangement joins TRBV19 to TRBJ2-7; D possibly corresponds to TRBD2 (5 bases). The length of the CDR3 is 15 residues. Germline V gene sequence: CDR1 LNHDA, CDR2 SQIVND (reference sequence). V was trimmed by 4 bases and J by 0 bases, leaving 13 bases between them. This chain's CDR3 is CASSRGVGVSYEQYF. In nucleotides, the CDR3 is TGTGCCAGTAGTAGGGGAGTAGGAGTCTCCTACGAGCAGTACTTC.

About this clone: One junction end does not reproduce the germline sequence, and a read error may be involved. This CDR3 is CASSVAEYRMSF. DNA for the CDR3: TGTGCCAGCAGTGTGGCGGAGTACAGGATGAGCTTC. V gene TRBV2 combines with J gene TRBJ2-7, with D possibly being TRBD1 (5 bases). The CDR3 spans 12 residues. Per germline, CDR1 SNHLY and CDR2 FYNNEI.

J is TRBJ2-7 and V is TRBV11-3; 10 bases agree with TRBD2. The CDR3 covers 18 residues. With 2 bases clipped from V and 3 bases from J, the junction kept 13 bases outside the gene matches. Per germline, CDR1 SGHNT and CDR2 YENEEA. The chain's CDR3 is CASSLQSTQTSGFYEQYF. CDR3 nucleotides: TGTGCCAGCAGCTTACAGTCGACTCAGACTAGCGGGTTCTACGAGCAGTACTTC.

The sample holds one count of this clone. CDR3: CATSSPPGTPSGANVLTF. The CDR3 coding sequence is TGTGCCACCAGCAGCCCACCAGGGACACCCTCTGGGGCCAACGTCCTGACTTTC. The chain employs TRBV15 and TRBJ2-6; a possible D gene is TRBD1 (6 bases). Germline lookup yields CDR1 LNHNV and CDR2 YYDKDF (reference sequence). The CDR3 runs to 18 residues. The V and J ends lost 3 bases and 0 bases respectively, with 15 bases between them.

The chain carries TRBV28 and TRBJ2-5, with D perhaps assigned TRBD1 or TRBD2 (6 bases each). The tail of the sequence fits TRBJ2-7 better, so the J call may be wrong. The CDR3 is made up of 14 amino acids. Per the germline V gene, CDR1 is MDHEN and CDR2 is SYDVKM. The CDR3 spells CASSLRGEDDEQYF. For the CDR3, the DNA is TGTGCCAGCAGTTTAAGGGGGGAGGACGACGAGCAGTACTTC.

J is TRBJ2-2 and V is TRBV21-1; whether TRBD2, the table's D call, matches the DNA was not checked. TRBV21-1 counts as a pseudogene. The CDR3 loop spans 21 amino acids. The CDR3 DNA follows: TGTGCCAGCAGCAATTCGGATCTTGGGGAAGAGGGCTACCTCGGCACCGGGGAGCTGTTTTTT. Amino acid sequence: CASSNSDLGEEGYLGTGELFF.

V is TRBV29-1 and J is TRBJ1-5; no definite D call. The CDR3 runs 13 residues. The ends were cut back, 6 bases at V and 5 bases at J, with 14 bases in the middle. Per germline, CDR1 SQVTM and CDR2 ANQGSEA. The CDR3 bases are TGCAGCGTCAACGGGCCGAGCGATCAGCCCCAGCATTTT. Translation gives CSVNGPSDQPQHF.

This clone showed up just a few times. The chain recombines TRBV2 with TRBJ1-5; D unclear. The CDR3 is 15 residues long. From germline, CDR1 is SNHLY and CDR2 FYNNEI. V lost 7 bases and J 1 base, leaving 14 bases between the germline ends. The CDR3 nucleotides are TGTGCCAGCACTCACAGTTCGGGGAGCAATCAGCCCCAGCATTTT. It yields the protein CASTHSSGSNQPQHF.

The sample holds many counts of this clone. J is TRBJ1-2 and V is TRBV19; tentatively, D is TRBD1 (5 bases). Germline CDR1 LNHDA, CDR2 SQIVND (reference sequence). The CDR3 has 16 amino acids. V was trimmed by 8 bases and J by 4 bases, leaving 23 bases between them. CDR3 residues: CASWGWSTSNFYGYTF. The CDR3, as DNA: TGTGCCAGTTGGGGGTGGTCGACTTCCAATTTCTATGGCTACACCTTC.

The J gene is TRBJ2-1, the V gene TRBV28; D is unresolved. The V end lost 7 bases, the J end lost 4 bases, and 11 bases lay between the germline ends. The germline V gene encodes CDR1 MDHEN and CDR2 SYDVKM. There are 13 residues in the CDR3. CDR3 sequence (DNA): TGTGCCAGCACCTTCCCAGGATACAATGAGCAGTTCTTC. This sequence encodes CASTFPGYNEQFF.

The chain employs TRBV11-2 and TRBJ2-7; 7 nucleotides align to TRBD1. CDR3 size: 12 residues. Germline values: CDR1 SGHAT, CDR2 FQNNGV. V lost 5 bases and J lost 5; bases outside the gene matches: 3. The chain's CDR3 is CASSRQGDEQYF. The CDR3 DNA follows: TGTGCCAGCAGCCGACAGGGTGACGAGCAGTACTTC. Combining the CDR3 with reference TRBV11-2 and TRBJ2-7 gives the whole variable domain EAGVAQSPRYKIIEKRQSVAFWCNPISGHATLYWYQQILGQGPKLLIQFQNNGVVDDSQLPKDRFSAERLKGVDSTLKIQPAKLEDSAVYLCASSRQGDEQYFGPGTRLTVT.

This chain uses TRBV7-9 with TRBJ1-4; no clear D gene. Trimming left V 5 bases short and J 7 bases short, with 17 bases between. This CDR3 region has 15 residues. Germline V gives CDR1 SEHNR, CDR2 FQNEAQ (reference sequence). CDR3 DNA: TGTGCCAGCAGCCTCGGACCGATAAATAGTGAAAAACTGTTTTTT. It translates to CASSLGPINSEKLFF.

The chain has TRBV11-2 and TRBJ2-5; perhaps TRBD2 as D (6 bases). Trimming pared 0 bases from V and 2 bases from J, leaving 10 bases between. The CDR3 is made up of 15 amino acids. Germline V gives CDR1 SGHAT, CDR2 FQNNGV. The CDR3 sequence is CASSLDGGRQETQYF. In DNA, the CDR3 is TGTGCCAGCAGCTTAGATGGAGGGCGACAAGAGACCCAGTACTTC.

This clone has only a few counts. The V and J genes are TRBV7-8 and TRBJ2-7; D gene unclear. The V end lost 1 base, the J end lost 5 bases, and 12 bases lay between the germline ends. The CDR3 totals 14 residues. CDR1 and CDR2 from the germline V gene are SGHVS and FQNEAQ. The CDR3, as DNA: TGTGCCAGCAGCTTAGGCGGTGTTTTGGACGAGCAGTACTTC. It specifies CASSLGGVLDEQYF.

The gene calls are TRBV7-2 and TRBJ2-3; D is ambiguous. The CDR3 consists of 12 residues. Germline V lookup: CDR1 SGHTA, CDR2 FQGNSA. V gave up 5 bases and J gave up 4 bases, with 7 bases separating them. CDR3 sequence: CASSPSADTQYF. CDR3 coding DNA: TGTGCCAGCAGCCCCTCTGCAGATACGCAGTATTTT.

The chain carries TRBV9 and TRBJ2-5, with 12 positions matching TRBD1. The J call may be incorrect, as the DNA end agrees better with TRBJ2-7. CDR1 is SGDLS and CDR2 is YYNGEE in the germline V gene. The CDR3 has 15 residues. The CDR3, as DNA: TGTGCCAGCAGCCCGAGGGGACAGGGGGCCCACGAGCAGTACTTC. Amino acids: CASSPRGQGAHEQYF.

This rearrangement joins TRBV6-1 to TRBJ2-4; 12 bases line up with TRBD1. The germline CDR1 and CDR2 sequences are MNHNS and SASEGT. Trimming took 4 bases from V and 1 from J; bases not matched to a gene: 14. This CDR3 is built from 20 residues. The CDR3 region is CASSGFFVGTGGAAKNIQYF. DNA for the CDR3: TGTGCCAGCAGTGGTTTTTTTGTGGGGACAGGGGGCGCGGCCAAAAACATTCAGTACTTC.

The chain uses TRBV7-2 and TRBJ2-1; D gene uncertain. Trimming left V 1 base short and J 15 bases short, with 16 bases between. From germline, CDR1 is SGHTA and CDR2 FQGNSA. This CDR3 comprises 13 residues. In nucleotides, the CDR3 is TGTGCCAGCAGCTTAGTCGGCGAGAGCTCATGGTTCTTC. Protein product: CASSLVGESSWFF.

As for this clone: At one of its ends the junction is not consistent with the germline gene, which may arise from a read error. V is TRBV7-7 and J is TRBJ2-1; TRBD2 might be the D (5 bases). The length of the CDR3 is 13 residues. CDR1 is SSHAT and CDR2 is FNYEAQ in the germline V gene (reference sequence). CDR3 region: CASSFGAANEQFF. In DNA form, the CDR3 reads TGTGCTAGCAGCTTTGGAGCGGCGAATGAGCAGTTCTTC.

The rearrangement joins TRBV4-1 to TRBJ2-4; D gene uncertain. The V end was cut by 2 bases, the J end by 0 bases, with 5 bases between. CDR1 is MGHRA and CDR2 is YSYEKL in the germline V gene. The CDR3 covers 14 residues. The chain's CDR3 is CASSQTVAKNIQYF. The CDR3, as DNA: TGCGCCAGCAGCCAAACAGTAGCCAAAAACATTCAGTACTTC.